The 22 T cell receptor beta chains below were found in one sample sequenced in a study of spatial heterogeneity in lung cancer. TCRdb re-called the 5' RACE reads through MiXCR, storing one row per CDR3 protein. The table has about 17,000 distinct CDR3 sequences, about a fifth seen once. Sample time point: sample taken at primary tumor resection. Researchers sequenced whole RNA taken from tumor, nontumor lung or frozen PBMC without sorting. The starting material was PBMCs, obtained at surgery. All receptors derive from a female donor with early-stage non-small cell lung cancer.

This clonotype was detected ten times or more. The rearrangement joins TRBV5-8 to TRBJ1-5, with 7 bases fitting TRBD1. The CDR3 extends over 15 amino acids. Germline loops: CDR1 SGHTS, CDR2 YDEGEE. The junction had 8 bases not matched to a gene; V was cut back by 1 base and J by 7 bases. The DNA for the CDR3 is TGTGCCAGCAGCTTGTTCACAGGGGTACGGCAGCCCCAGCATTTT. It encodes CASSLFTGVRQPQHF.

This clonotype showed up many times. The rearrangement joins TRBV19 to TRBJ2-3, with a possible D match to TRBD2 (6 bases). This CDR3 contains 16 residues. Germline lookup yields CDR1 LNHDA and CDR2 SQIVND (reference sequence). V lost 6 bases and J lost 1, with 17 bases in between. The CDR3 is CASRPTRRGGTDTQYF. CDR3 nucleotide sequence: TGTGCCAGTAGACCGACTAGGCGGGGAGGCACAGATACGCAGTATTTT. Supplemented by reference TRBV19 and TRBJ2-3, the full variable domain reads DGGITQSPKYLFRKEGQNVTLSCEQNLNHDAMYWYRQDPGQGLRLIYYSQIVNDFQKGDIAEGYSVSREKKESFPLTVTSAQKNPTAFYLCASRPTRRGGTDTQYFGPGTRLTVL.

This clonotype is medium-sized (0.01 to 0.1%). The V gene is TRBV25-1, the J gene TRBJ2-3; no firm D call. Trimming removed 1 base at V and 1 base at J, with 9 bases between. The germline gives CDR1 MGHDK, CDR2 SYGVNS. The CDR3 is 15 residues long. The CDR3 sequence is CASSELSSGTDTQYF. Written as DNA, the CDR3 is TGTGCCAGCAGTGAATTATCGTCAGGCACAGATACGCAGTATTTT.

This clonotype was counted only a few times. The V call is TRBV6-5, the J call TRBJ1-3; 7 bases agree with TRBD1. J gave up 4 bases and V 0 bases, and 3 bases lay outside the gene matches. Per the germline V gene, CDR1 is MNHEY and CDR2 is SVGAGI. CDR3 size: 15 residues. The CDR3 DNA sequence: TGTGCCAGCAGTTACTCCGGGACAGCAGGAAACACCATATATTTT. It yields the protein CASSYSGTAGNTIYF.

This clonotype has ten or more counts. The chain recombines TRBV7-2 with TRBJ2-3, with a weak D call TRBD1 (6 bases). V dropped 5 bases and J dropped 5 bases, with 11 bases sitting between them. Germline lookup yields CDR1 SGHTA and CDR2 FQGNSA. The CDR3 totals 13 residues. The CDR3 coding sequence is TGTGCCAGCAGCATCGGACAGAAAGATACGCAGTATTTT. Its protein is CASSIGQKDTQYF.

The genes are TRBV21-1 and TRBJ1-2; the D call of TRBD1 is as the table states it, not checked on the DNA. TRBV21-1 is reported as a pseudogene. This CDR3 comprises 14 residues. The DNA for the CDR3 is TGTGCCAGCAGCACATGTCCCGGGACAGGTGGCTACACCTTC. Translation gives CASSTCPGTGGYTF.

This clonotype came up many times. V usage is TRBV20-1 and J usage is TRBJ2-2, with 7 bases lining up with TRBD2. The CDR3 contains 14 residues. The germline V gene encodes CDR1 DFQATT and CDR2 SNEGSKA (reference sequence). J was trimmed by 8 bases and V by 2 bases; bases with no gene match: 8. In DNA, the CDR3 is TGCAGTGCTAGAACCGGGGGGTACAGTGGGGAGCTGTTTTTT. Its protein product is CSARTGGYSGELFF.

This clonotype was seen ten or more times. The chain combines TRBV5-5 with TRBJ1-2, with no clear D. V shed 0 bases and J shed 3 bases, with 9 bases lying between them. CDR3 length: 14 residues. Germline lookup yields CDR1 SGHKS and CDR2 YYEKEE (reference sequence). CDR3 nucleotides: TGTGCCAGCAGCTTGGGACGCCTGGACTATGGCTACACCTTC. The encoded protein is CASSLGRLDYGYTF.

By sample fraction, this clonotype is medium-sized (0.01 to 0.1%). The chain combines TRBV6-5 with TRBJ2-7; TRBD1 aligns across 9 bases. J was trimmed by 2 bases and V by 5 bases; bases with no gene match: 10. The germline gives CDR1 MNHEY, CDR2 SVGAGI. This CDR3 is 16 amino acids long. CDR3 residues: CASSLTGGPLPYEQYF. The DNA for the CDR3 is TGTGCCAGCAGTCTTACAGGGGGCCCACTTCCCTACGAGCAGTACTTC.

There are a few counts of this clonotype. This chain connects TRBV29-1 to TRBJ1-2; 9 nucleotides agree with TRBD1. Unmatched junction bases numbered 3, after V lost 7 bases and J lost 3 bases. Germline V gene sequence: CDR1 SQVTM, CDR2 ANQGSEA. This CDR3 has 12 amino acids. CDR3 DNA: TGCAGCGGGAGACAGGGGGACTATGGCTACACCTTC. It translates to CSGRQGDYGYTF.

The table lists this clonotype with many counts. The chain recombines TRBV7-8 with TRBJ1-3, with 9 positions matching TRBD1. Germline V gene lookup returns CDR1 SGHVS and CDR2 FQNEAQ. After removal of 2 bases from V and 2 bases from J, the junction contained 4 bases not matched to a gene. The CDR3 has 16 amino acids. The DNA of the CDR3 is TGTGCCAGCAGCTTATGGACAGGGGCTCCTGGAAACACCATATATTTT. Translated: CASSLWTGAPGNTIYF.

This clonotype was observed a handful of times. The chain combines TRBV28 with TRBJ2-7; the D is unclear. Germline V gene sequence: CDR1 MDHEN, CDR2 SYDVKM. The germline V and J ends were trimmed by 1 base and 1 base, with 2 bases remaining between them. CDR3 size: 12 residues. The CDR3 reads CASSLSSYEQYV. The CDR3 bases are TGTGCCAGCAGTTTATCGTCCTACGAGCAGTACGTC.

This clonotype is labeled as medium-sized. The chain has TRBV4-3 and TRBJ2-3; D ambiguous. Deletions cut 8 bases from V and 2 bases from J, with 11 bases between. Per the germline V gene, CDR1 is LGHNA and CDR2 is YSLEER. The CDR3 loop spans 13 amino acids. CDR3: CASGRQTTDTQYF. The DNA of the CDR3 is TGCGCCAGCGGGCGCCAGACCACAGATACGCAGTATTTT.

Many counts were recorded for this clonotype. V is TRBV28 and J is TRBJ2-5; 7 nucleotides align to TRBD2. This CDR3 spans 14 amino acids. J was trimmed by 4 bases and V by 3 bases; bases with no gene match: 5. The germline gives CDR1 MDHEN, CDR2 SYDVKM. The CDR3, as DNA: TGTGCCAGCAGTTTTGTTAGCGGGCGAGAGACCCAGTACTTC. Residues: CASSFVSGRETQYF. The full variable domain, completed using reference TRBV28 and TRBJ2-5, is DVKVTQSSRYLVKRTGEKVFLECVQDMDHENMFWYRQDPGLGLRLIYFSYDVKMKEKGDIPEGYSVSREKKERFSLILESASTNQTSMYLCASSFVSGRETQYFGPGTRLLVL.

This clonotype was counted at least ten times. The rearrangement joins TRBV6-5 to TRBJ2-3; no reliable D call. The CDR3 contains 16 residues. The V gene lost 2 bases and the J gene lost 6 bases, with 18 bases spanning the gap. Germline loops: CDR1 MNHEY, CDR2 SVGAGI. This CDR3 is CASSYGRKPRRDTQYF. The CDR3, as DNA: TGTGCCAGCAGTTACGGGCGCAAACCTCGGCGGGATACGCAGTATTTT.

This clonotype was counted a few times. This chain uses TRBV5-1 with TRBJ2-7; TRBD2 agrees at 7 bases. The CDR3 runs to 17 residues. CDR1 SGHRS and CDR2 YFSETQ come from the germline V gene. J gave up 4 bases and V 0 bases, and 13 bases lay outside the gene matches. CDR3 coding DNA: TGCGCCAGCAGCTTGGCCTCCGTGGGAGGGAGCAAATACGAGCAGTACTTC. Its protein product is CASSLASVGGSKYEQYF.

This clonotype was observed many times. CDR3 protein: CASSFSRANTGELFF. The DNA for the CDR3 is TGTGCCAGCAGCTTCAGCAGAGCGAACACCGGGGAGCTGTTTTTT. The chain couples TRBV7-2 to TRBJ2-2; D not certain. V lost 3 bases and J lost 0, with 8 bases in between. Germline values: CDR1 SGHTA, CDR2 FQGNSA. This CDR3 contains 15 residues.

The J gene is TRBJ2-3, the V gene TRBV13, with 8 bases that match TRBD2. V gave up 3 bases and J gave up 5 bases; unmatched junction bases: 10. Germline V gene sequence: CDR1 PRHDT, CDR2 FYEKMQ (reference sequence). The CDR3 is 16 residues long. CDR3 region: CASSLDSGTAKDTQYF. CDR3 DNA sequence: TGTGCCAGCAGCTTGGATAGCGGGACCGCGAAAGATACGCAGTATTTT.

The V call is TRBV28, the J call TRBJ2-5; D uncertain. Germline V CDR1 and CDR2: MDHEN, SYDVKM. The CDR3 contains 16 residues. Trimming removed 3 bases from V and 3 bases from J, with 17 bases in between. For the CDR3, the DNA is TGTGCCAGCAGTTTCCTTGGGGTAGTTCCGGAAGAGACCCAGTACTTC. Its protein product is CASSFLGVVPEETQYF.

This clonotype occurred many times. CDR3: CASSLFGAGAMDEQYF. The CDR3 region has the DNA TGTGCCAGCAGTTTATTTGGTGCGGGAGCGATGGACGAGCAGTACTTC. V gene TRBV28 combines with J gene TRBJ2-7, with 7 bases matching TRBD2. V trimming: 1 base; J trimming: 5 bases; junction bases outside the gene matches: 11. Looked up from germline, CDR1 is MDHEN and CDR2 is SYDVKM. The length of the CDR3 is 16 residues.

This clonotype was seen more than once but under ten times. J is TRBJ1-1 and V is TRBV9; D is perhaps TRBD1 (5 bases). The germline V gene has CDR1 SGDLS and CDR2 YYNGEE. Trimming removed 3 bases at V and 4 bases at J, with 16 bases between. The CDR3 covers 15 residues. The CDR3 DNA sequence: TGTGCCAGCAGCGCCAGCGGGGGTTCCGGCACTGAAGCTTTCTTT. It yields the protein CASSASGGSGTEAFF.

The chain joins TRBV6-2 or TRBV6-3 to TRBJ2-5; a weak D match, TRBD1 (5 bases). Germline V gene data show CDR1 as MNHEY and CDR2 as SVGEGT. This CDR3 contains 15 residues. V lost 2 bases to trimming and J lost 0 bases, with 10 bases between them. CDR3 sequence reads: CASSYGALYQETQYF. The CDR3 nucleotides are TGTGCCAGCAGTTACGGGGCCCTGTACCAAGAGACCCAGTACTTC.